These T cell receptor beta chains were read from a single sample in a study of blood T cell repertoires in COVID-19. Sequenced by immunoSEQ multiplex PCR; TCRdb stores in-frame clones only, minus some. The table shows about 150,000 clones, with around nine tenths occurring only once. The sample taken for sequencing was peripheral blood. All receptors derive from a man in his fifties or sixties with COVID-19, enrolled during active disease. CDR3s include the opening cysteine and the closing phenylalanine or tryptophan. Each record gives: J gene, D gene, V gene, clone size, CDR3 protein, CDR3 DNA. The D gene is left open where the match is weak. The size field is filled for only some rows; it gives once, few, many or a size class.

>TRBJ1-4|NA|TRBV28|once
CASSTRQLSEKLFF
TGTGCCAGCAGTACCCGACAGTTATCTGAAAAACTGTTTTTT
>TRBJ1-1|NA|TRBV7-2|NA
CASSLEVRRGYTEAFF
TGTGCCAGCAGCTTAGAAGTTCGAAGGGGGTACACTGAAGCTTTCTTT
>TRBJ1-5|NA|TRBV7-8|NA
CASSLADRQPQHF
TGTGCCAGCAGCTTAGCCGACAGACAGCCCCAGCATTTT
>TRBJ2-1|NA|TRBV21-1|NA
CASSAAGTESNEQFF
TGTGCCAGCAGCGCCGCCGGGACAGAGTCCAATGAGCAGTTCTTC
>TRBJ2-5|TRBD2|TRBV6-2/TRBV6-3|once
CASTPRTSGVQETQYF
TGTGCCAGCACCCCACGGACTAGCGGGGTCCAAGAGACCCAGTACTTC
>TRBJ2-3|NA|TRBV4-3|NA
CASSQDYRVTDTQYF
TGCGCCAGCAGCCAAGATTACAGGGTAACAGATACGCAGTATTTT
>TRBJ2-2|TRBD1|TRBV5-4|NA
CASSLGDRVAGELFF
TGTGCCAGCAGCTTAGGGGACAGGGTTGCCGGGGAGCTGTTTTTT
>TRBJ1-2|NA|TRBV7-9|NA
CASSLGAGGTYGYTF
TGTGCCAGCAGCTTGGGGGCAGGAGGTACCTATGGCTACACCTTC
>TRBJ1-2|NA|TRBV6-5|NA
CASSLVQGFYGYTF
TGTGCCAGCAGCCTTGTGCAGGGGTTCTATGGCTACACCTTC
>TRBJ1-2|TRBD1|TRBV7-8|once
CASSLAGQGVQGYTF
TGTGCCAGCAGCTTAGCAGGACAGGGGGTACAGGGCTACACCTTC
>TRBJ2-1|TRBD2|TRBV19|once
CASSTREAGGQDEQFF
TGTGCCAGTAGTACCCGGGAAGCGGGAGGGCAGGATGAGCAGTTCTTC
>TRBJ1-1|NA|TRBV7-3|NA
CASSLGYSTEAFF
TGTGCCAGCAGCCTAGGTTATAGCACTGAAGCTTTCTTT
>TRBJ2-3|TRBD2|TRBV5-5|NA
CASSLASVASGRTDTQYF
TGTGCCAGCAGCTTGGCCAGTGTGGCTAGCGGGAGAACAGATACGCAGTATTTT
>TRBJ1-2|TRBD1|TRBV5-1|NA
CASSLGTGRYGYTF
TGCGCCAGCAGCCTCGGGACAGGGCGTTATGGCTACACCTTC
>TRBJ1-3|NA|TRBV7-2|NA
CASSLSWGPGNTIYF
TGTGCCAGCAGCTTAAGTTGGGGGCCAGGAAACACCATATATTTT
>TRBJ1-2|TRBD1|TRBV6-4|NA
CASSESSRGFGYTF
TGTGCCAGCAGTGAGTCGAGCAGGGGGTTTGGCTACACCTTC
>TRBJ2-1|NA|TRBV6-2/TRBV6-3|once
CASSYPPSNEQFF
TGTGCCAGCAGTTATCCCCCCTCGAATGAGCAGTTCTTC
>TRBJ2-7|TRBD1|TRBV7-2|NA
CASSLPGQGAHEQYF
TGTGCCAGCAGCTTACCGGGACAGGGGGCCCACGAGCAGTACTTC
>TRBJ2-7|TRBD1|TRBV4-1|NA
CASSQEGLQGQGREQYF
TGCGCCAGCAGCCAAGAGGGGCTACAGGGACAGGGGCGCGAGCAGTACTTC
>TRBJ1-1|NA|TRBV19|NA
CASRGGVNTEAFF
TGTGCCAGTAGGGGGGGAGTGAACACTGAAGCTTTCTTT
>TRBJ2-2|NA|TRBV11-3|NA
CASSLAGFANTGELFF
TGTGCCAGCAGCTTAGCCGGGTTCGCGAACACCGGGGAGCTGTTTTTT
>TRBJ1-3|NA|TRBV30|NA
CAWSVLGTTGNTIYF
TGTGCCTGGAGCGTCTTGGGGACAACTGGAAACACCATATATTTT
>TRBJ1-5|NA|TRBV7-2|NA
CASSLGEGLAQPQHF
TGTGCCAGCAGCTTAGGAGAGGGTCTCGCTCAGCCCCAGCATTTT
>TRBJ1-6|NA|TRBV5-6|NA
CASSNGQSPLHF
TGTGCCAGCAGCAATGGACAGTCACCCCTCCACTTT
>TRBJ2-7|TRBD1|TRBV10-2|NA
CASSLTPGQPYEQYF
TGCGCCAGCAGTCTAACGCCGGGACAGCCATACGAGCAGTACTTC
>TRBJ2-1|NA|TRBV19|once
CASNPSGDSYNEQFF
TGTGCCAGTAATCCCTCAGGGGACTCCTACAATGAGCAGTTCTTC
>TRBJ1-2|TRBD1|TRBV5-1|NA
CASSAAGRTGDNYGYTF
TGCGCCAGCAGCGCGGCAGGCAGGACAGGGGATAACTATGGCTACACCTTC
>TRBJ2-7|NA|TRBV27|once
CASSLMTASLYEQYF
TGTGCCAGCAGCTTAATGACAGCGTCCCTCTACGAGCAGTACTTC
>TRBJ1-2|TRBD1|TRBV4-3|few
CASSLGQGGYTF
TGCGCCAGCAGCCTAGGACAGGGAGGCTACACCTTC
>TRBJ2-3|TRBD2|TRBV7-3|NA
CASSPGLAGATDTQYF
TGTGCCAGCAGCCCCGGACTAGCGGGAGCCACAGATACGCAGTATTTT
>TRBJ1-2|NA|TRBV6-5|NA
CASRQTSNYGYTF
TGTGCCAGCAGGCAGACAAGCAACTATGGCTACACCTTC
>TRBJ1-2|TRBD1|TRBV5-1|NA
CASSSDRGLGGYTF
TGCGCCAGCAGCAGCGACAGGGGGCTAGGTGGCTACACCTTC
>TRBJ1-5|NA|TRBV19|NA
CASRRTAGGQPQHF
TGTGCCAGTAGAAGGACAGCGGGGGGTCAGCCCCAGCATTTT
>TRBJ2-3|NA|TRBV11-3|NA
CASVYGKYTDTQYF
TGTGCCAGCGTGTATGGCAAATACACAGATACGCAGTATTTT
>TRBJ2-3|TRBD2|TRBV27|NA
CASGLAGGADTQYF
TGTGCCAGCGGACTAGCGGGGGGGGCAGATACGCAGTATTTT
>TRBJ1-2|NA|TRBV21-1|NA
CASSTHTCSNYGYTF
TGTGCCAGCAGCACCCACACCTGCTCTAACTATGGCTACACCTTC
>TRBJ2-3|TRBD2|TRBV2|few
CASSERASGTTDTQYF
TGTGCCAGCAGTGAAAGGGCTAGCGGGACCACAGATACGCAGTATTTT
>TRBJ1-1|NA|TRBV27|NA
CASSFGAGTEAFF
TGTGCCAGCAGTTTTGGCGCGGGGACTGAAGCTTTCTTT
>TRBJ2-7|NA|TRBV19|NA
CASSDHGGQLSYEQYF
TGTGCCAGTAGTGATCACGGTGGGCAGCTCTCCTACGAGCAGTACTTC
>TRBJ1-2|TRBD1|TRBV28|few
CASSLAGTGNYGYTF
TGTGCCAGCAGTTTAGCCGGGACAGGCAACTATGGCTACACCTTC
>TRBJ1-2|TRBD1|TRBV25-1|NA
CASSDRTGGEYGYTF
TGTGCCAGCAGTGATCGGACAGGGGGCGAATATGGCTACACCTTC
>TRBJ2-5|NA|TRBV18|once
CASSPQRETQYF
TGTGCCAGCTCACCACAGAGAGAGACCCAGTACTTC
>TRBJ1-1|NA|TRBV6-6|NA
CASSYPEQNTEAFF
TGTGCCAGCAGTTACCCCGAGCAGAACACTGAAGCTTTCTTT
>TRBJ2-5|TRBD2|TRBV7-3|once
CASSATSGQETQYF
TGTGCCAGCAGCGCAACTAGCGGACAAGAGACCCAGTACTTC
>TRBJ1-1|TRBD1|TRBV18|few
CASSPMTGANTEAFF
TGTGCCAGCTCACCCATGACAGGGGCAAACACTGAAGCTTTCTTT
>TRBJ1-1|TRBD1|TRBV6-5|few
CASSYTGQGREAFF
TGTGCCAGCAGTTACACGGGACAGGGAAGAGAAGCTTTCTTT
>TRBJ2-6|NA|TRBV15|NA
CATSGSTGGAGANVLTF
TGTGCCACCAGCGGAAGCACGGGGGGCGCTGGGGCCAACGTCCTGACTTTC
>TRBJ2-7|NA|TRBV28|NA
CASSAGAVLYEQYF
TGTGCCAGCAGCGCAGGGGCCGTACTTTACGAGCAGTACTTC
>TRBJ2-3|TRBD1|TRBV7-9|NA
CASSLGTGVTDTQYF
TGTGCCAGCAGCTTAGGGACAGGGGTCACAGATACGCAGTATTTT
>TRBJ1-3|TRBD1|TRBV19|NA
CASRNTGGSGNTIYF
TGTGCCAGTAGAAACACAGGGGGCTCTGGAAACACCATATATTTT